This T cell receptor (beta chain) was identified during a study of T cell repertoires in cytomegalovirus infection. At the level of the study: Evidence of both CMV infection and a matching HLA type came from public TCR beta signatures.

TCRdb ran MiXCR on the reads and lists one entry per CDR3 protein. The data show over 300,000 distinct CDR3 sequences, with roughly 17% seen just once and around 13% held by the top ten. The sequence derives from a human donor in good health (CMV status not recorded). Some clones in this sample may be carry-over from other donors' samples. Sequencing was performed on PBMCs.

CDR3 region: CASSYTGGAETQYF. The CDR3 region has the DNA TGTGCCAGCAGCTATACAGGGGGCGCGGAGACCCAGTACTTC. The chain uses TRBV12-3 or TRBV12-4 and TRBJ2-5, with 9 bases aligning to TRBD1. V was pared by 6 bases and J by 5 bases, with 7 bases of the junction left unmatched. The CDR3 is 14 amino acids.